What follows are 26 T cell receptor beta chains derived from one specimen sequenced in a study of T cell repertoires in cytomegalovirus infection. TCRdb processed the reads anew with MiXCR; each CDR3 protein has one entry. Of approximately 250,000 distinct CDR3 sequences in the sample, approximately 7% were seen once. Sequencing was done on a sample of PBMCs. All receptors come from a human donor in good health (CMV status not recorded). Some clones in this sample may be carry-over from other donors' samples.

In this sample, this clonotype turned up many times. The chain is built from TRBV19 and TRBJ1-1; D not resolved. V was trimmed by 8 bases and J by 7 bases, leaving 17 bases between them. The CDR3 is 13 amino acids. The germline V gene encodes CDR1 LNHDA and CDR2 SQIVND (reference sequence). The CDR3 DNA follows: TGTGCCAGTCGTCCGGGCGCCCCCTTTGAAGCTTTCTTT. Protein sequence: CASRPGAPFEAFF.

This clonotype was observed at least ten times. V usage is TRBV4-3 and J usage is TRBJ2-2; D call uncertain. CDR3 size: 15 residues. Germline CDR1 reads LGHNA; CDR2 reads YSLEER. V dropped 5 bases and J dropped 1 base, with 11 bases sitting between them. CDR3 residues: CASSSNTLNTGELFF. CDR3 DNA: TGCGCCAGCAGCTCGAACACGTTGAACACCGGGGAGCTGTTTTTT.

This clonotype was counted ten times or more. The chain joins TRBV27 to TRBJ1-1, with no clear D. The CDR3 extends over 13 amino acids. Per the germline V gene, CDR1 is MNHEY and CDR2 is SMNVEV (reference sequence). V shed 11 bases and J shed 6 bases, with 19 bases lying between them. The CDR3 is CASQMVGNAEAFF. CDR3 DNA sequence: TGTGCCTCGCAGATGGTAGGTAACGCTGAAGCTTTCTTT.

This clonotype has just one count. The chain links TRBV6-7 to TRBJ2-3; possibly TRBD1 for D (6 bases). TRBV6-7 is sorted into the ORF group, with uncertain function. V was pared by 7 bases and J by 5 bases, with 19 bases between. This CDR3 spans 15 amino acids. The DNA for the CDR3 is TGTGCCAGCACGTCGCCTACAGGGACCCTAGATACGCAGTATTTT. It encodes CASTSPTGTLDTQYF.

This clonotype was seen ten or more times. The chain recombines TRBV12-3 or TRBV12-4 with TRBJ2-4; a possible D gene is TRBD1 (5 bases). The CDR3 sequence is 14 residues long. V lost 3 bases and J 6 bases, leaving 12 bases between the germline ends. The CDR3 spells CASSLGPGGNIQYF. DNA of the CDR3: TGTGCCAGCAGTTTGGGGCCAGGCGGAAACATTCAGTACTTC.

This clonotype occurred many times. V and J are TRBV7-3 and TRBJ1-4, with D perhaps TRBD1 (6 bases). CDR1 SGHTA and CDR2 FQGTGA come from the germline V gene. V lost 3 bases and J lost 4, with 21 bases in between. This CDR3 spans 18 amino acids. This chain's CDR3 is CASSFLPGTRQLNEKLFF. CDR3 DNA: TGTGCCAGCAGCTTTCTCCCCGGGACAAGACAGCTTAATGAAAAACTGTTTTTT.

This clonotype has a count of ten or more. The chain links TRBV7-9 to TRBJ2-3; D could derive from TRBD1 or TRBD2 (5 bases each). With 4 bases removed from V and 2 bases from J, the gap between germline ends came to 13 bases. CDR1 is SEHNR, CDR2 FQNEAQ, per germline (reference sequence). The CDR3 is 15 amino acids. The DNA of the CDR3 is TGTGCCAGCAGCTCGGGAACAGGTCCCACAGATACGCAGTATTTT. It yields the protein CASSSGTGPTDTQYF.

A remark on this clonotype: This may be a read error, as it is one base from a much larger clone. V gene TRBV6-8 combines with J gene TRBJ1-5, with D perhaps matching TRBD1 (6 bases). CDR1 is MNHGY, CDR2 SAAAGT, per germline. The CDR3 length is 17 residues. The V end was cut by 4 bases, the J end by 4 bases, with 20 bases between. The CDR3 is CASSSWTARGLNQPQHF. The CDR3, as DNA: TGTGCCAGCAGTTCCTGGACAGCGCGTGGATTGAATCAGCCCCAGCATTTT.

This clonotype has a count of ten or more. This rearrangement joins TRBV5-1 to TRBJ2-1; D is undetermined. The CDR3 contains 13 residues. Germline lookup yields CDR1 SGHRS and CDR2 YFSETQ. The V end lost 2 bases, the J end lost 6 bases, and 9 bases lay between the germline ends. The CDR3 spells CASSLRRLNEQFF. CDR3 bases: TGCGCCAGCAGCTTACGGAGACTCAATGAGCAGTTCTTC.

As to this clonotype: A much larger clone lies one base from this, so it may be a read error. The rearrangement links TRBV9 to TRBJ2-1; maybe TRBD1 (7 bases). In germline, CDR1 is SGDLS, CDR2 YYNGEE. Trimming cost V 4 bases and J 9 bases, with 11 bases left between them. The CDR3 loop spans 12 amino acids. The CDR3 loop reads CASSQGGREQFF. CDR3 nucleotides: TGTGCCAGCAGCCAGGGGGGACGTGAGCAGTTCTTC. The full variable domain, with the rest looked up from reference TRBV9 and TRBJ2-1, is DSGVTQTPKHLITATGQRVTLRCSPRSGDLSVYWYQQSLDQGLQFLIQYYNGEERAKGNILERFSAQQFPDLHSELNLSSLELGDSALYFCASSQGGREQFFGPGTRLTVL.

This clonotype was seen repeatedly, ten times or more. The chain employs TRBV29-1 and TRBJ1-2, with TRBD1 matching over 7 bases. Germline loops: CDR1 SQVTM, CDR2 ANQGSEA. This CDR3 is built from 15 residues. The V gene end was trimmed by 3 bases and the J gene end by 2 bases; junction bases not matched to a gene: 9. This CDR3 is CSVEMPGQVNYGYTF. The CDR3 coding sequence is TGCAGCGTTGAGATGCCAGGACAGGTCAACTATGGCTACACCTTC.

This clonotype was observed at least ten times. The chain is built from TRBV20-1 and TRBJ2-3; 7 bases fit TRBD2. The germline gives CDR1 DFQATT, CDR2 SNEGSKA (reference sequence). The CDR3 has 14 amino acids. J lost 3 bases, V lost 5 bases, and 8 bases had no gene match. CDR3 loop: CSALSPGGTDTQYF. CDR3 in DNA: TGCAGTGCTCTCTCTCCCGGGGGGACAGATACGCAGTATTTT.

The sample holds many counts of this clonotype. This chain connects TRBV20-1 to TRBJ1-3; D unclear. The V end lost 3 bases, the J end lost 1 base, and 13 bases lay between the germline ends. The CDR3 loop spans 15 amino acids. CDR1 and CDR2 (germline): DFQATT, SNEGSKA (reference sequence). The CDR3 coding sequence is TGCAGTGCTAGGGTACCAGGCGATTCTGGAAACACCATATATTTT. Translating gives CSARVPGDSGNTIYF.

This clonotype appeared a few times. The chain carries TRBV24-1 and TRBJ2-1; 14 bases match TRBD2. V lost 3 bases, J lost 8 bases, and 5 bases stayed unmatched. CDR3 size: 16 residues. CDR1 is KGHDR and CDR2 is SFDVKD in the germline V gene. CDR3 sequence (DNA): TGTGCCACCAGTGATGCCGGGACTAGCGGGGGCGATGAGCAGTTCTTC. Protein sequence: CATSDAGTSGGDEQFF.

Many counts were recorded for this clonotype. J is TRBJ2-1 and V is TRBV7-3; the match to TRBD2 covers 8 bases. This CDR3 contains 16 residues. The J segment lost 1 base and the V segment lost 5 bases, leaving 7 bases of the junction unmatched. Germline CDR1 reads SGHTA; CDR2 reads FQGTGA. The CDR3 DNA is TGTGCCAGCAGCCGGGAGGGGGATTTGTCCTACAATGAGCAGTTCTTC. Residues: CASSREGDLSYNEQFF.

In regard to this clonotype: A clone one base away is much larger, so this may be a read error. The genes are TRBV6-2 or TRBV6-3 and TRBJ1-1; possible D gene TRBD1, 5 bases. V was trimmed by 4 bases and J by 5 bases, leaving 17 bases between them. Germline-derived CDR1 and CDR2 are MNHEY and SVGEGT. The CDR3 loop spans 15 amino acids. CDR3 in DNA: TGTGCCAGCAGTTTCCCGACGACAGCAGAAACTGAAGCTTTCTTT. This codes for CASSFPTTAETEAFF.

This clonotype was counted ten times or more. The rearrangement links TRBV29-1 to TRBJ2-7; D may be TRBD2 (6 bases). V lost 5 bases and J 5 bases, leaving 16 bases between the germline ends. Per the germline V gene, CDR1 is SQVTM and CDR2 is ANQGSEA. CDR3 size: 13 residues. The CDR3, as DNA: TGCAGCGTTCACGCCGACTGGGGGGACGAGCAGTACTTC. This translates into CSVHADWGDEQYF.

The table lists this clonotype with many counts. The chain recombines TRBV28 with TRBJ1-4; D is uncertain. The CDR3 length is 19 residues. Trimming stripped 3 bases from V and 3 bases from J, with 23 bases between. Germline CDR1 reads MDHEN; CDR2 reads SYDVKM. As DNA, the CDR3 is TGTGCCAGCAGTTTTGAGGGCCCGGGTATGGGCTCGTCTAATGAAAAACTGTTTTTT. Protein sequence: CASSFEGPGMGSSNEKLFF.

This clonotype came up many times. The genes are TRBV4-3 and TRBJ2-3; 8 bases align to TRBD2. The CDR3 runs to 18 residues. V lost 0 bases and J lost 4; bases outside the gene matches: 12. CDR1 LGHNA and CDR2 YSLEER come from the germline V gene. CDR3: CASSQDISGGLLSDTQYF. The CDR3 DNA reads as TGCGCCAGCAGCCAAGATATCTCGGGGGGGCTACTATCAGATACGCAGTATTTT.

In its sample, this clonotype was seen a few times. The V call is TRBV2, the J call TRBJ1-6, with D possibly TRBD1 on 5 matching bases. The CDR3 contains 15 residues. Trimming shortened V by 8 bases and J by 4 bases, and 15 bases separated the two germline ends. Germline CDR1 reads SNHLY; CDR2 reads FYNNEI. As DNA, the CDR3 is TGTGCCAGCCGTGGGGGGAAGGGTTATAATTCACCCCTCCACTTT. As protein: CASRGGKGYNSPLHF.

As to this clonotype: A much larger clone differs by one base, so this may be a read error. The rearrangement links TRBV2 to TRBJ2-1, with TRBD1 matching 8 bases. The CDR3 is 12 residues long. CDR1 SNHLY and CDR2 FYNNEI come from the germline V gene. The CDR3 spells CPSSADRGDKFF. The CDR3 DNA is TGTCCCAGCAGTGCTGACAGGGGCGATAAGTTCTTC.

The sample holds many counts of this clonotype. The chain is built from TRBV19 and TRBJ2-3, with 10 bases identical to TRBD2. From germline, CDR1 is LNHDA and CDR2 SQIVND (reference sequence). Trimming took 3 bases from V and 4 from J; bases not matched to a gene: 10. CDR3 length equals 17 residues. CDR3 nucleotides: TGTGCCAGTAGTATGGAATTACTAGCGGGGAGGTCAGATACGCAGTATTTT. Translated, it gives CASSMELLAGRSDTQYF.

This clonotype came up a few times. The CDR3 DNA reads TGTGCCAGCAGTTACATGGGGTCTGGCTACACCTTC. Its protein product is CASSYMGSGYTF. V gene TRBV6-5 combines with J gene TRBJ1-2; D remains ambiguous. CDR1 MNHEY and CDR2 SVGAGI come from the germline V gene. V shed 2 bases and J shed 7 bases, with 8 bases lying between them. The CDR3 is made up of 12 amino acids.

This clonotype was found a few times. The J gene is TRBJ2-3, the V gene TRBV4-2; the match to TRBD2 covers 16 bases. Germline V gives CDR1 LGHNA, CDR2 YNFKEQ. The junction had 7 bases not matched to a gene; V was cut back by 5 bases and J by 2 bases. CDR3 length: 18 amino acids. This CDR3 reads CASSVGGTSGGVTDTQYF. DNA of the CDR3: TGTGCCAGCAGCGTCGGCGGGACTAGCGGGGGGGTCACAGATACGCAGTATTTT.

This clonotype has at least ten counts. The V call is TRBV7-9, the J call TRBJ1-3; possible D gene TRBD1, 5 bases. The V gene's germline CDR1 is SEHNR and CDR2 FQNEAQ (reference sequence). V was trimmed by 5 bases and J by 1 base, leaving 15 bases between them. The CDR3 covers 16 residues. CDR3 residues: CASSAGTAGSGNTIYF. Written as DNA, the CDR3 is TGTGCCAGCAGCGCCGGCACGGCAGGGTCTGGAAACACCATATATTTT.

A few counts support this clonotype. V and J are TRBV11-2 and TRBJ1-4; D ambiguous. CDR3 size: 15 residues. In germline, CDR1 is SGHAT, CDR2 FQNNGV. V dropped 4 bases and J dropped 3 bases, with 12 bases sitting between them. The CDR3 nucleotides are TGTGCCAGCAGCTCCGGAGGACCCTCTAATGAAAAACTGTTTTTT. This codes for CASSSGGPSNEKLFF.